This T cell receptor beta chain was captured in a study of control samples from healthy donors and cancer patients. Measured with immunoSEQ multiplex PCR; TCRdb has only the in-frame clones, and not every one. The sample yields 170,000 or so clones, roughly 92% seen once. This receptor was taken from a woman younger than 35 in good health. The sample taken for sequencing was blood.

The CDR3 loop is CASSQLGVNTGELFF. CDR3 bases: TGTGCCAGCAGCCAACTCGGGGTTAACACCGGGGAGCTGTTTTTT. The V and J genes are TRBV6-2 or TRBV6-3 and TRBJ2-2, with D possibly matching TRBD2 (5 bases). Germline V CDR1 and CDR2: MNHEY, SVGEGT. CDR3 size: 15 residues. With 6 bases removed from V and 2 bases from J, the gap between germline ends came to 13 bases.